Listed here are 20 T cell receptor beta chains from one sample, sequenced in a study of blood T cells in healthy people across ages. The second PCR ran about 6 to 12 cycles with a sample-barcoded 5' primer and J-beta primers. TCRdb re-derived calls from the 5' RACE reads in MiXCR, one entry per CDR3 protein. Of 720,000 or so distinct CDR3 sequences in the sample, 35% to 50% were seen once. The sequencing sample was made of blood. These receptors came from a man at least 80 years old in good health.

The J gene is TRBJ2-2, the V gene TRBV25-1; 11 nucleotides match TRBD2. The V gene's germline CDR1 is MGHDK and CDR2 SYGVNS. The CDR3 has 15 amino acids. Losses at the gene ends were 6 bases for V and 7 bases for J; bases not matched to a gene: 7. CDR3 bases: TGTGCCAGCAGGTCTAGCGGGGGGTATGTCGGGGAGCTGTTTTTT. It translates to CASRSSGGYVGELFF.

V usage is TRBV20-1 and J usage is TRBJ2-7; TRBD1 matches 7 bases. The CDR3 totals 14 residues. Germline V CDR1 and CDR2: DFQATT, SNEGSKA (reference sequence). Losses at the gene ends were 5 bases for V and 7 bases for J; bases not matched to a gene: 14. CDR3 nucleotide sequence: TGCAGTGCTTATTCAGGGGGTTCCTACAATGAGCAGTACTTC. The encoded protein is CSAYSGGSYNEQYF.

The chain has TRBV25-1 and TRBJ1-1, with 7 nucleotides matching TRBD1. The CDR3 is made up of 14 amino acids. Per germline, CDR1 MGHDK and CDR2 SYGVNS. Trimming took 8 bases from V and 7 from J; bases not matched to a gene: 13. The CDR3 nucleotides are TGTGCCAGCCCAAGAGAAGGGGGCTTAGGTGAAGCTTTCTTT. This codes for CASPREGGLGEAFF.

The rearrangement uses TRBV7-9 and TRBJ1-5, with a weak D call TRBD1 (5 bases). This CDR3 comprises 13 residues. Trimming removed 5 bases from V and 6 bases from J, with 11 bases in between. CDR1 and CDR2 (germline): SEHNR, FQNEAQ (reference sequence). The CDR3 region has the DNA TGTGCCAGCAGCCTAGGGGCTTTTCAGCCCCAGCATTTT. Translated, it gives CASSLGAFQPQHF.

The rearrangement links TRBV6-5 to TRBJ1-2; 9 positions match TRBD1. V lost 0 bases, J lost 2 bases, and 13 bases stayed unmatched. The CDR3 is 19 amino acids. CDR1 and CDR2 from the germline V gene are MNHEY and SVGAGI. The CDR3 nucleotides are TGTGCCAGCAGTTACTCCCGCGGAGGGACAGGGAGGGCCAACTATGGCTACACCTTC. Residues: CASSYSRGGTGRANYGYTF.

This clonotype has just a few counts. The chain employs TRBV20-1 and TRBJ2-7, with TRBD1 identical over 7 bases. With 2 bases clipped from V and 6 bases from J, the junction kept 16 bases outside the gene matches. The germline CDR1 and CDR2 sequences are DFQATT and SNEGSKA (reference sequence). CDR3 length: 16 amino acids. The CDR3 bases are TGCAGTGCTAGACCCCCTCGACAGGGCGACACCTCCGAGCAGTACTTC. Encoded protein: CSARPPRQGDTSEQYF.

The chain is built from TRBV10-3 and TRBJ2-3; weak D call: TRBD2 (6 bases). The CDR3 contains 19 residues. Germline loops: CDR1 ENHRY, CDR2 SYGVKD. Trimming shortened V by 10 bases and J by 0 bases, and 29 bases separated the two germline ends. CDR3 DNA sequence: TGTGCCACCGAAGGGACCCAGGCGAATAGCGGTGAAAGCACAGATACGCAGTATTTT. Its translation: CATEGTQANSGESTDTQYF.

This clonotype has at least ten counts. This chain uses TRBV6-4 with TRBJ2-4, with 10 bases fitting TRBD2. There are 13 residues in the CDR3. The ends lost 7 bases at V and 11 bases at J; junction bases unmatched: 8. CDR1 MRHNA and CDR2 SNTAGT come from the germline V gene. The CDR3 sequence: CASTPSGGPFQYF. DNA of the CDR3: TGTGCCAGCACCCCTAGCGGGGGCCCCTTTCAGTACTTC.

This clonotype was counted a few times. The chain recombines TRBV7-9 with TRBJ2-1, with D unclear. Germline V gives CDR1 SEHNR, CDR2 FQNEAQ (reference sequence). This CDR3 region has 11 residues. Trimming left V 0 bases short and J 9 bases short, with 3 bases between. CDR3 nucleotides: TGTGCCAGCAGCTTAGCGGCTGAGCAGTTCTTC. It specifies CASSLAAEQFF.

This clonotype was found many times. The chain carries TRBV20-1 and TRBJ1-4, with D possibly TRBD1 on 6 matching bases. CDR3 length equals 13 residues. V was trimmed by 6 bases and J by 16 bases, leaving 24 bases between them. Per germline, CDR1 DFQATT and CDR2 SNEGSKA (reference sequence). The DNA for the CDR3 is TGCAGTGCCACTAGGGGGGCACCCGAAGTTCAGTTTTTT. This translates into CSATRGAPEVQFF.

V is TRBV20-1 and J is TRBJ1-5, with D hard to call. Trimming pared 1 base from V and 1 base from J, leaving 11 bases between. The CDR3 runs to 15 residues. Germline loops: CDR1 DFQATT, CDR2 SNEGSKA (reference sequence). CDR3 nucleotide sequence: TGCAGTGCTAGAGGGGTAGGGAGGAGCAATCAGCCCCAGCATTTT. Its protein product is CSARGVGRSNQPQHF.

This clonotype was observed a handful of times. The genes are TRBV20-1 and TRBJ1-2; maybe TRBD1 (5 bases). CDR3 length: 14 residues. Trimming cost V 2 bases and J 7 bases, with 17 bases left between them. Germline V CDR1 and CDR2: DFQATT, SNEGSKA (reference sequence). CDR3 amino acids: CSARLVGGNGGYTF. The CDR3 coding sequence is TGCAGTGCTAGATTAGTGGGGGGGAACGGTGGCTACACCTTC.

This clonotype was seen only a few times. J is TRBJ2-7 and V is TRBV20-1, with no clear D. V lost 6 bases, J lost 0 bases, and 12 bases lay in between. The CDR3 is made up of 13 amino acids. Germline CDR1 and CDR2: DFQATT and SNEGSKA (reference sequence). The CDR3 spells CSAPGMSSYEQYF. As DNA, the CDR3 is TGCAGTGCCCCGGGCATGAGCTCCTACGAGCAGTACTTC.

As to this clonotype: A read error may account for a junction end that differs from germline. The CDR3 bases are TGTGCCAGCAGCCTAGCGGGGACCGACACCGGGGAACTGTTTTTT. Its protein product is CASSLAGTDTGELFF. The chain recombines TRBV28 with TRBJ2-2, with 9 bases matching TRBD2. The CDR3 consists of 15 residues. From germline, CDR1 is MDHEN and CDR2 SYDVKM.

This chain links TRBV28 with TRBJ2-1; D might be TRBD2 (6 bases). V was cut by 3 bases and J by 6 bases, with 15 bases left in between. Germline V lookup: CDR1 MDHEN, CDR2 SYDVKM. CDR3 length equals 15 residues. CDR3 sequence (DNA): TGTGCCAGCAGTTTCAATGTGGGGGGAGGCAATGAGCAGTTCTTC. This encodes CASSFNVGGGNEQFF.

The sample holds a few counts of this clonotype. This sequence joins TRBV20-1 and TRBJ1-5; D possibly corresponds to TRBD1 (6 bases). Germline CDR1 and CDR2: DFQATT and SNEGSKA (reference sequence). This CDR3 is built from 12 residues. Trimming left V 2 bases short and J 6 bases short, with 8 bases between. CDR3 DNA: TGCAGTGCTAGATTCAGGGGTCAGCCCCAGCATTTT. It is translated as CSARFRGQPQHF.

This chain connects TRBV18 to TRBJ2-1, with D tentatively TRBD2 (6 bases). The CDR3 spans 17 residues. Trimming left V 3 bases short and J 0 bases short, with 15 bases between. Looked up from germline, CDR1 is KGHSH and CDR2 is LQKENI. This CDR3 is CASSPTLAASSYNEQFF. In DNA, the CDR3 is TGTGCCAGCTCACCGACTTTAGCGGCTAGCTCCTACAATGAGCAGTTCTTC.

This clonotype turned up a few times. The gene calls are TRBV2 and TRBJ1-2; D is uncertain. V lost 2 bases to trimming and J lost 0 bases, with 10 bases between them. This CDR3 has 15 residues. The germline V gene has CDR1 SNHLY and CDR2 FYNNEI. The CDR3 nucleotides are TGTGCCAGCAGTGAATCGCAGATAGCTAACTATGGCTACACCTTC. It yields the protein CASSESQIANYGYTF.

This clonotype was detected a few times. The V and J genes are TRBV9 and TRBJ2-7; D is uncertain. There are 14 residues in the CDR3. V was clipped by 0 bases and J by 6 bases, with 13 bases between them. Germline lookup yields CDR1 SGDLS and CDR2 YYNGEE. The DNA for the CDR3 is TGTGCCAGCAGCGTAGACAGCGCCGTACGCGAGCAGTACTTC. This sequence encodes CASSVDSAVREQYF.

In its sample, this clonotype was seen a few times. The chain uses TRBV7-8 and TRBJ1-2, with a weak D call TRBD1 (6 bases). The CDR3 runs 14 residues. V was trimmed by 5 bases and J by 2 bases, leaving 12 bases between them. Looked up from germline, CDR1 is SGHVS and CDR2 is FQNEAQ. The chain's CDR3 is CASSRDIINYGYTF. Here the CDR3 DNA reads TGTGCCAGCAGCCGGGACATCATCAACTATGGCTACACCTTC.